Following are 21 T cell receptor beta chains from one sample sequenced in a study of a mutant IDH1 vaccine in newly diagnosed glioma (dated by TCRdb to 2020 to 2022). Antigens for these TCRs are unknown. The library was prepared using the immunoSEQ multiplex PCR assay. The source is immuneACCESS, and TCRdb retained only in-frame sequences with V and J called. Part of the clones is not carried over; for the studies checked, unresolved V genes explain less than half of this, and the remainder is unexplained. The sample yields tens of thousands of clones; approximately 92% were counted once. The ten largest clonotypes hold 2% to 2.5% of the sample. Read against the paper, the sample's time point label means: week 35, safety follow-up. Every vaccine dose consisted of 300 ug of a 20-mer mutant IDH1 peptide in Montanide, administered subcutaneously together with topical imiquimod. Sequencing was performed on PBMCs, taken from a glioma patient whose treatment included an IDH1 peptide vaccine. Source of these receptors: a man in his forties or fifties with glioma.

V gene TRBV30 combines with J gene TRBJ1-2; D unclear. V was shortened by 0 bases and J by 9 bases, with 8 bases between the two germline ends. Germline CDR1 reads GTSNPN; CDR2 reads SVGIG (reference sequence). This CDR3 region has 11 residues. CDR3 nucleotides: TGTGCCTGGAGTGTAGGGAGGAGCTACACCTTC. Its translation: CAWSVGRSYTF.

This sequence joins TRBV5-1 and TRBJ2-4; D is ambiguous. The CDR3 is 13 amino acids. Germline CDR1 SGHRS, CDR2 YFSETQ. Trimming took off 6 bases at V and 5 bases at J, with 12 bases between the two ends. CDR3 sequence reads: CASTSVTENIQYF. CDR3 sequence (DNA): TGCGCCAGCACCTCAGTCACCGAAAACATTCAGTACTTC.

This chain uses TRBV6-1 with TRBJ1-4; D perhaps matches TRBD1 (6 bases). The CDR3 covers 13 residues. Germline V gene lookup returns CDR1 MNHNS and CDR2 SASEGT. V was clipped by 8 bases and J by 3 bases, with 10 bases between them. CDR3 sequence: CASGQRSNEKLFF. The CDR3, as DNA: TGTGCCAGCGGACAGCGCTCTAATGAAAAACTGTTTTTT.

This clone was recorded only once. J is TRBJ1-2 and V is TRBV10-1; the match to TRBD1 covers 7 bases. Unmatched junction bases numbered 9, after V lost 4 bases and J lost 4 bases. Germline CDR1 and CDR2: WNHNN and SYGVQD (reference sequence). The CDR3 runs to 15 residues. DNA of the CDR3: TGCGCCAGCAGTGGGGCAGGGGGGAAGGTCTATGGCTACACCTTC. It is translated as CASSGAGGKVYGYTF.

Here the CDR3 DNA reads TGTGCCAGCAGCTTAGTGGGAACCAAGGGTGGAAACACCATATATTTT. This encodes CASSLVGTKGGNTIYF. The chain combines TRBV7-9 with TRBJ1-3, with D hard to call. Germline CDR1 and CDR2: SEHNR and FQNEAQ (reference sequence). V was clipped by 1 base and J by 3 bases, with 13 bases between them. The CDR3 contains 16 residues.

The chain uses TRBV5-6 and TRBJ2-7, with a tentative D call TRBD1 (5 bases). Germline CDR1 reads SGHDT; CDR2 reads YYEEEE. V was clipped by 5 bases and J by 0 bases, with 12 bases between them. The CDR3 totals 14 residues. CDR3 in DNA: TGTGCCAGCAGAGTTGACAGCAACTCCTACGAGCAGTACTTC. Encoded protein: CASRVDSNSYEQYF. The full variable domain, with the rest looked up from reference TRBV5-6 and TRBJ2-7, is DAGVTQSPTHLIKTRGQQVTLRCSPKSGHDTVSWYQQALGQGPQFIFQYYEEEERQRGNFPDRFSGHQFPNYSSELNVNALLLGDSALYLCASRVDSNSYEQYFGPGTRLTVT.

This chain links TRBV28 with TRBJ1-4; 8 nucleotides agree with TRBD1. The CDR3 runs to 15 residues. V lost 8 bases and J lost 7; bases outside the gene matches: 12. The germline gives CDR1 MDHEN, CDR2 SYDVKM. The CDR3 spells CASALPGQGREKLFF. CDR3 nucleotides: TGTGCCAGCGCCCTGCCCGGACAGGGACGTGAAAAACTGTTTTTT.

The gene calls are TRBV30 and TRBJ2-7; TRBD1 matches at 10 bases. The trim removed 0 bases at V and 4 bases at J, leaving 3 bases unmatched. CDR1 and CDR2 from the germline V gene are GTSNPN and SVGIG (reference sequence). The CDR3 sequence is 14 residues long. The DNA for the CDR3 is TGTGCCTGGAGTGTAGGGACAGGGGAATACGAGCAGTACTTC. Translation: CAWSVGTGEYEQYF.

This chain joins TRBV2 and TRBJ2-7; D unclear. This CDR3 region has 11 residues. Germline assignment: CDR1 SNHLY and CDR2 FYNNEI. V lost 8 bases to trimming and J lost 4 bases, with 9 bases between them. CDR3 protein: CASGWGYEQYF. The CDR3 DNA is TGTGCCAGCGGATGGGGATACGAGCAGTACTTC.

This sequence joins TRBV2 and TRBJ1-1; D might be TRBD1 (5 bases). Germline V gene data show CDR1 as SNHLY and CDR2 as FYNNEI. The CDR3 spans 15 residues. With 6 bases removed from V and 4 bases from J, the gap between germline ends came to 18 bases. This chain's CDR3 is CASRKPGRVGTEAFF. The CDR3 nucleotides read TGTGCCAGCAGAAAACCGGGCAGGGTGGGCACTGAAGCTTTCTTT.

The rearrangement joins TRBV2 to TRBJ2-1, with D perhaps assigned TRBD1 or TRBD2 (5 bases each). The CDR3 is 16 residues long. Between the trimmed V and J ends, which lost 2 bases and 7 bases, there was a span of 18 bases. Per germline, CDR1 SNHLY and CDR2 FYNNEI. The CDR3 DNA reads TGTGCCAGCAGTGAAATAGGGACCCCCAATCTTAATGAGCAGTTCTTC. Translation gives CASSEIGTPNLNEQFF.

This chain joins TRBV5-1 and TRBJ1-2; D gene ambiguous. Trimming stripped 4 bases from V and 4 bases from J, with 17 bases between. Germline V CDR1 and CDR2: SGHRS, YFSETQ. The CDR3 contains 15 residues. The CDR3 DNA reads TGCGCCAGCAGCCTAGGGCTCCGGGATTCCTATGGCTACACCTTC. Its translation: CASSLGLRDSYGYTF. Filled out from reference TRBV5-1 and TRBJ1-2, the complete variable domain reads KAGVTQTPRYLIKTRGQQVTLSCSPISGHRSVSWYQQTPGQGLQFLFEYFSETQRNKGNFPGRFSGRQFSNSRSEMNVSTLELGDSALYLCASSLGLRDSYGYTFGSGTRLTVV.

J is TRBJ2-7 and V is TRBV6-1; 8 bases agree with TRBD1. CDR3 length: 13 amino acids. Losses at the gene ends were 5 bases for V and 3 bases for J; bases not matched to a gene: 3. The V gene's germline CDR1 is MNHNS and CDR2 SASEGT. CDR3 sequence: CASSWTGFYEQYF. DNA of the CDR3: TGTGCCAGCAGTTGGACAGGGTTCTACGAGCAGTACTTC.

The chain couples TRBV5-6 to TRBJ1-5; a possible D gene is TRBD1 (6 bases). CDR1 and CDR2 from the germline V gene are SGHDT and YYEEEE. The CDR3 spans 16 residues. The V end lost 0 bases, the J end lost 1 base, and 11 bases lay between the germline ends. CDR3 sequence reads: CASSLGGARSNQPQHF. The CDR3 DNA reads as TGTGCCAGCAGCTTGGGGGGGGCCCGAAGCAATCAGCCCCAGCATTTT.

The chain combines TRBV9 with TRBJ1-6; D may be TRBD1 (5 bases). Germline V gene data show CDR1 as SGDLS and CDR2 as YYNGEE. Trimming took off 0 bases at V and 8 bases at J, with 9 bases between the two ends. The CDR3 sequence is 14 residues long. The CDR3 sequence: CASSVGGTDSPLHF. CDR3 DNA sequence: TGTGCCAGCAGCGTAGGGGGGACGGATTCACCCCTCCACTTT.

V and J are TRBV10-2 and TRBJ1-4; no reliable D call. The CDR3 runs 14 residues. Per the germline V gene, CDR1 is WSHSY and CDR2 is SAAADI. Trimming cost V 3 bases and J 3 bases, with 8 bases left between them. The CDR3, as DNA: TGCGCCAGCAGTGATCGCGGGTCTAATGAAAAACTGTTTTTT. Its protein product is CASSDRGSNEKLFF.

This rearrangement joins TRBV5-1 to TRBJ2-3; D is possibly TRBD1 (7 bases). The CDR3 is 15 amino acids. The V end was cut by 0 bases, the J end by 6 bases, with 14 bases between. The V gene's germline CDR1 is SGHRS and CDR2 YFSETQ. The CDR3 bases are TGCGCCAGCAGCTTGGTTGGCAGGGGGGTTGATACGCAGTATTTT. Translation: CASSLVGRGVDTQYF.

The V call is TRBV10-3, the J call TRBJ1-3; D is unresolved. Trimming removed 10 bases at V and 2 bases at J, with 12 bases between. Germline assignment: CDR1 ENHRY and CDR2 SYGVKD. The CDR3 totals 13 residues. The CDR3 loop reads CATQHGPGNTIYF. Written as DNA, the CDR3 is TGTGCCACCCAACACGGCCCTGGAAACACCATATATTTT.

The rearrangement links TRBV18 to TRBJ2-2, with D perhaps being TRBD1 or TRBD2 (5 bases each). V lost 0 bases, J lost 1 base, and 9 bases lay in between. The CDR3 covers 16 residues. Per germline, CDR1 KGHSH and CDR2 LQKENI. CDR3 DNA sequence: TGTGCCAGCTCACCACCGGGGCGGGTGAACACCGGGGAGCTGTTTTTT. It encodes CASSPPGRVNTGELFF. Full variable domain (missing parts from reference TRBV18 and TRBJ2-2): NAGVMQNPRHLVRRRGQEARLRCSPMKGHSHVYWYRQLPEEGLKFMVYLQKENIIDESGMPKERFSAEFPKEGPSILRIQQVVRGDSAAYFCASSPPGRVNTGELFFGEGSRLTVL.

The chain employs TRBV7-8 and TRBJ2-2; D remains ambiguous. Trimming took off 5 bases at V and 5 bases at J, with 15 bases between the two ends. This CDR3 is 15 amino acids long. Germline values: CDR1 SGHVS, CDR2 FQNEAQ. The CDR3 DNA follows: TGTGCCAGCAGCCCGACACTCCCGCGGACCGGGGAGCTGTTTTTT. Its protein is CASSPTLPRTGELFF. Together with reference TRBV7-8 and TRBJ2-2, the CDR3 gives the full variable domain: GAGVSQSPRYKVAKRGQDVALRCDPISGHVSLFWYQQALGQGPEFLTYFQNEAQLDKSGLPSDRFFAERPEGSVSTLKIQRTQQEDSAVYLCASSPTLPRTGELFFGEGSRLTVL.

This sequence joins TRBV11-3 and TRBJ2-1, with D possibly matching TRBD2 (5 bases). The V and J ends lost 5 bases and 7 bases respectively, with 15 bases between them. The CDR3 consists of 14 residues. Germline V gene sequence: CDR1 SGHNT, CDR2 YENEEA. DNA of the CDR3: TGTGCCAGCAGCCCGGAGAATACGGGGAATGAGCAGTTCTTC. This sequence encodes CASSPENTGNEQFF.